This T cell receptor (beta chain) was captured in a study of cytomegalovirus exposure and HLA in healthy donors. Study-level results: It was approximately 150 TCR beta chains that were listed as cytomegalovirus-associated. Three chains tied to CMV proved CMV antigen-specific in vitro. In a later analysis, productive TCRs from donors in an Asian-associated ancestry cluster reportedly carried fewer N-insertions than the cohort mean.

A remark on this clone: Its target is not known.

Trimming took 3 bases from V and 6 from J, leaving 15 bases between them. CDR1 and CDR2 (germline): MGHRA, YSYEKL. The CDR3 totals 16 residues. Primers for the PCR totalled 60 Vbeta and 13 Jbeta. Libraries were prepared by immunoSEQ multiplex PCR; TCRdb keeps only in-frame clonotypes and omits some of them. This table holds more than 85,000 clones, less than 70% found once. The chain combines TRBV4-1 with TRBJ1-6; a weak D match, TRBD1 (5 bases). The clonotype originates from a female donor in good health and CMV-seronegative. What was sequenced was PBMCs. This chain's CDR3 is CASSHVRDSSNSPLHF. The CDR3 DNA follows: TGCGCCAGCAGCCACGTGAGGGACTCTTCTAATTCACCCCTCCACTTT.